A single T cell receptor beta chain is shown here with its context. Its antigen is still unknown. The data stem from a study of cytomegalovirus exposure and HLA in healthy donors. Regarding the study as a whole: Rarity held for most TCR sequences, but there were some public TCRs that occurred in many donors. High specificity and sensitivity for cytomegalovirus status were reported for the classifier. The study labeled 150 or so TCR beta chains cytomegalovirus-associated.

The V and J ends lost 6 bases and 5 bases, in that order; junction bases with no gene match: 21. This CDR3 has 18 residues. The germline CDR1 and CDR2 sequences are MDHEN and SYDVKM. Profiling relied on immunoSEQ multiplex PCR, and the TCRdb table lists in-frame clones only, not all of them. The sample lists about 73,000 clones, around 95% seen once, with over 3% in the top ten. This sequence joins TRBV28 and TRBJ1-2, with 7 nucleotides matching TRBD1. Sequenced sample: PBMCs. The sequence was obtained from a man between 18 and 35 years old in good health and CMV-seronegative. The CDR3 region has the DNA TGTGCCAGCAGGATCAGAAGAGGGACAGTCGATTCGAAATATGGCTACACCTTC. It yields the protein CASRIRRGTVDSKYGYTF.